What follows is one T cell receptor (beta chain) and its context. These data are taken from a study of T cells expressing NK-cell markers. TCRdb reprocessed the 5' RACE reads, keeping one entry per CDR3 protein, no DNA. The repertoire table contains 550,000 to 600,000 distinct CDR3 sequences. The CDR3 extends over 17 amino acids. The germline CDR1 and CDR2 sequences are SQVTM and ANQGSEA. The receptor was derived from a man between 18 and 29 years old in good health. Sequenced input: blood T cells: a sorted CD56 or NKG2C T cell subset, CD4+ or CD8+ T cells, or bulk PBMC T cells (not recorded which). The V gene is TRBV29-1, the J gene TRBJ2-1; the TCRdb D gene call, TRBD2, has no DNA to confirm it. Here the CDR3 reads CSVIQRIRKAIPSEQFF.